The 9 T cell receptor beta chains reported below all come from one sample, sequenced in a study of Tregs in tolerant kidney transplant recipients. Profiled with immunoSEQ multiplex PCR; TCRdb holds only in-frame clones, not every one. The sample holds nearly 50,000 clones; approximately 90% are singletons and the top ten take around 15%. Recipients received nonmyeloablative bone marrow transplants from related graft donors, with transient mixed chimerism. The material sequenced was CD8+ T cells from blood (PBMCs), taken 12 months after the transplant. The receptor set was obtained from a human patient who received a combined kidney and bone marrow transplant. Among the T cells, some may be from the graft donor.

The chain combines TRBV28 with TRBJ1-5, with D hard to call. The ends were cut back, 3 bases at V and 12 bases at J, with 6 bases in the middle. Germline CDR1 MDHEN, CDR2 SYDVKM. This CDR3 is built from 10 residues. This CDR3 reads CASSFQDQHF. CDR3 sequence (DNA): TGTGCCAGCAGTTTTCAGGACCAGCATTTT.

The CDR3 nucleotides read TGTGCCAGCAGCCCAACCAGACAGTTCAATCAGCCCCAGCATTTT. Protein sequence: CASSPTRQFNQPQHF. The chain recombines TRBV5-8 with TRBJ1-5; D may be TRBD1 (5 bases). V shed 4 bases and J shed 3 bases, with 14 bases lying between them. CDR1 and CDR2 (germline): SGHTS, YDEGEE. The CDR3 is 15 residues long.

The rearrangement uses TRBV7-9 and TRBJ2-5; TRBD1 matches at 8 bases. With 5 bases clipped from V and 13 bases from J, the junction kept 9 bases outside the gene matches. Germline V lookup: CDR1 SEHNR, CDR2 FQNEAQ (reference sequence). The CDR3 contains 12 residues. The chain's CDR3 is CASSPLDRDRYF. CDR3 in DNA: TGTGCCAGCAGCCCGCTGGACAGGGATAGGTACTTC. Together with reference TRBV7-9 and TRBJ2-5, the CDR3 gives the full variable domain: DTGVSQNPRHKITKRGQNVTFRCDPISEHNRLYWYRQTLGQGPEFLTYFQNEAQLEKSRLLSDRFSAERPKGSFSTLEIQRTEQGDSAMYLCASSPLDRDRYFGPGTRLLVL.

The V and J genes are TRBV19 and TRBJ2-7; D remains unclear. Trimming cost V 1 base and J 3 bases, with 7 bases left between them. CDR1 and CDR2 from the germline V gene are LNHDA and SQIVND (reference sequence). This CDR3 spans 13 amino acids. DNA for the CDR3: TGTGCCAGTAGTATAGGGCCCAACTACGAGCAGTACTTC. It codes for CASSIGPNYEQYF.

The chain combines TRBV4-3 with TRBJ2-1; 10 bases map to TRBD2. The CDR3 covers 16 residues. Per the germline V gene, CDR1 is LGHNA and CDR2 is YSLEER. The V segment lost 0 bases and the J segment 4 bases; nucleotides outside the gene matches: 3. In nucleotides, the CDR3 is TGCGCCAGCAGCCAAGATGTTAGCGGGGGGTACAATGAGCAGTTCTTC. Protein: CASSQDVSGGYNEQFF.

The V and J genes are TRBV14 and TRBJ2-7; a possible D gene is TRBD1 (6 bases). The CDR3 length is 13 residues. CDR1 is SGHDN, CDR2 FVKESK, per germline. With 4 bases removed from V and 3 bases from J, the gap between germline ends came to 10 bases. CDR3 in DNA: TGTGCCAGCAGCCGGGACACGAGCTACGAGCAGTACTTC. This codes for CASSRDTSYEQYF.

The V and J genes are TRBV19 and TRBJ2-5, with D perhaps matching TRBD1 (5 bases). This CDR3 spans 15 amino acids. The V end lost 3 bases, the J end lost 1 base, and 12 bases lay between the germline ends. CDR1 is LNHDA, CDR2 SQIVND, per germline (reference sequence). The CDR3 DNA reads TGTGCCAGTAGTATGGAATTGGACATCCAAGAGACCCAGTACTTC. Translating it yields CASSMELDIQETQYF.

CDR3 residues: CASSLAGTGQETQYF. In nucleotides, the CDR3 is TGTGCCAGCAGCCTAGCCGGGACAGGACAAGAGACCCAGTACTTC. The rearrangement uses TRBV14 and TRBJ2-5, with 8 positions matching TRBD1. Germline CDR1 SGHDN, CDR2 FVKESK. The CDR3 is 15 residues long. Germline trimming cut 4 bases from V and 2 bases from J; bases unmatched to any gene: 6.

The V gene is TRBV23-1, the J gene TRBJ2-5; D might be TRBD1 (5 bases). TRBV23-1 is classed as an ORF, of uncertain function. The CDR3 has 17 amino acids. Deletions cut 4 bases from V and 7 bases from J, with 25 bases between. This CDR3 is CASSPNDWVLRRGTQYF. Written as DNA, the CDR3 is TGCGCCAGCAGTCCAAACGATTGGGTCCTCCGAAGGGGGACCCAGTACTTC.